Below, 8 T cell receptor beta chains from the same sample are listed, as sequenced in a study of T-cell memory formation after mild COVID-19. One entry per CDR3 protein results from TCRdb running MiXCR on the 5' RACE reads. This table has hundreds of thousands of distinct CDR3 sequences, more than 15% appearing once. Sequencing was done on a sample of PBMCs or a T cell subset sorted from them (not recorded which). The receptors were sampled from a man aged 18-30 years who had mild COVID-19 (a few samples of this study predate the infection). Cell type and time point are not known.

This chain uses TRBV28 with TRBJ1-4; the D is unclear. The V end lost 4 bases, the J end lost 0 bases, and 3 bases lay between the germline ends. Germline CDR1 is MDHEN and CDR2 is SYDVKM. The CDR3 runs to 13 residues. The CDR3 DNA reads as TGTGCCAGCAGTTACTCAACTAATGAAAAACTGTTTTTT. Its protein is CASSYSTNEKLFF.

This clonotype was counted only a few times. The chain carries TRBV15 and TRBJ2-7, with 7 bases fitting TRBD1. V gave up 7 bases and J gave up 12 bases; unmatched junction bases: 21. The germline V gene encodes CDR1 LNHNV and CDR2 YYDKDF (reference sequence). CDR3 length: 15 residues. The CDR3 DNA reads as TGTGCCACCATAGACGGGGAACAGGGGAGAAATCGGGCGTACTTC. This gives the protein CATIDGEQGRNRAYF.

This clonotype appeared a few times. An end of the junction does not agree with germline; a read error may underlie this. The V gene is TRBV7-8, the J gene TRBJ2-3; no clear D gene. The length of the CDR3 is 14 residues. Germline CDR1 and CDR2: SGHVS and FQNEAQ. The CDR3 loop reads CASGLTPYTDTQYF. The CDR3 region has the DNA TGTGCCAGCGGCTTGACCCCCTACACAGATACGCAGTATTTT.

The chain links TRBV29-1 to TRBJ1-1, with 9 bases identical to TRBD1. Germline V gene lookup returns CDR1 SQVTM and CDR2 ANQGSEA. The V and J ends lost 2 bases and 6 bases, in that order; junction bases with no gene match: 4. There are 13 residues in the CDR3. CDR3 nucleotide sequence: TGCAGCGTTGAAAGGGACAGGGACGCTGAAGCTTTCTTT. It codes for CSVERDRDAEAFF.

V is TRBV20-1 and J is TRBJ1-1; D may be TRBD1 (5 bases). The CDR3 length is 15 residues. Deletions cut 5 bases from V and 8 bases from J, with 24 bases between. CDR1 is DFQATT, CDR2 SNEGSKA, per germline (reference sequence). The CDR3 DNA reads TGCAGTGCTCAAACAAGGGGAGGGTTCCCTCTGGAAGCTTTCTTT. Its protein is CSAQTRGGFPLEAFF.

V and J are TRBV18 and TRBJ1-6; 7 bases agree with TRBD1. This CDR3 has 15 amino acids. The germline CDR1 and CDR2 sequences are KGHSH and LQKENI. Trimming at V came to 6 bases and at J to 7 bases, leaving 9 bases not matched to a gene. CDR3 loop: CASSYRGGTNSPLHF. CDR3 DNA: TGTGCCAGCTCTTACAGGGGAGGGACGAATTCACCCCTCCACTTT.

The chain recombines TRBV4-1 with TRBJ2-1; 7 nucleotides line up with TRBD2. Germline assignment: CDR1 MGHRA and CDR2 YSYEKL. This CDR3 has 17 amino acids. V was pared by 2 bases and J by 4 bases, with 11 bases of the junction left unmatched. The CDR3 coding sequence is TGCGCCAGCAGCCAAAAAGCGGGGACCGCAGTATACAATGAGCAGTTCTTC. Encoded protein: CASSQKAGTAVYNEQFF.

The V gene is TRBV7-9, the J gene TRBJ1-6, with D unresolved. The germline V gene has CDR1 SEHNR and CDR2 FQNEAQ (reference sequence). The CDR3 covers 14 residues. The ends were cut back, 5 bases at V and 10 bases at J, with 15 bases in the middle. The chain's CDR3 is CASSPASGGSPLHF. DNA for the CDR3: TGTGCCAGCAGCCCCGCTTCCGGTGGATCACCCCTCCACTTT.